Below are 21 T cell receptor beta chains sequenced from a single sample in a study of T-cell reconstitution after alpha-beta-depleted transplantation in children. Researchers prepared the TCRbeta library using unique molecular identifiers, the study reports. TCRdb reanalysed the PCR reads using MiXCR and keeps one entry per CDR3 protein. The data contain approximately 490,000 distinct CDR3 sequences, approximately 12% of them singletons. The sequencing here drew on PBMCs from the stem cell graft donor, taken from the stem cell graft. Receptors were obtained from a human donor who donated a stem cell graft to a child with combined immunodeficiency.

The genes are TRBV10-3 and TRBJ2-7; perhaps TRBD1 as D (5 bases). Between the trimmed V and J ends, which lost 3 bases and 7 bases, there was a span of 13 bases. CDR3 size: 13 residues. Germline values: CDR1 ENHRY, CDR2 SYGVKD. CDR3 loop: CAISDRVAGEQYF. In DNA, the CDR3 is TGTGCCATCAGTGACAGGGTTGCTGGGGAGCAGTACTTC.

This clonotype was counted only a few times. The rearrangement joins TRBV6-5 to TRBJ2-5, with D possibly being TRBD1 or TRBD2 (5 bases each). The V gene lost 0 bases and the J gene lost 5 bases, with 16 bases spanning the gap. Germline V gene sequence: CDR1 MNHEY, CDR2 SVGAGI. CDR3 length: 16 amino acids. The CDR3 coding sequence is TGTGCCAGCAGTTACTCGCGGCCCCGGGGCTTCGAGACCCAGTACTTC. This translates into CASSYSRPRGFETQYF.

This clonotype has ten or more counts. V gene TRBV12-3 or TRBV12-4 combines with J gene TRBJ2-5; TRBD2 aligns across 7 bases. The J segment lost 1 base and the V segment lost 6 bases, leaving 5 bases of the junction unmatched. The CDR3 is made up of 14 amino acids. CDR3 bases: TGTGCCAGCAGCTTTAGCGGGTCCCAAGAGACCCAGTACTTC. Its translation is CASSFSGSQETQYF.

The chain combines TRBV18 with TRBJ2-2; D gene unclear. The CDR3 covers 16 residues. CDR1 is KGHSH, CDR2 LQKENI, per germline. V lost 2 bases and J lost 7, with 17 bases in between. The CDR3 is CASSPFPTTQNGELFF. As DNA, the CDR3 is TGTGCCAGCTCACCATTCCCCACGACTCAAAACGGGGAGCTGTTTTTT.

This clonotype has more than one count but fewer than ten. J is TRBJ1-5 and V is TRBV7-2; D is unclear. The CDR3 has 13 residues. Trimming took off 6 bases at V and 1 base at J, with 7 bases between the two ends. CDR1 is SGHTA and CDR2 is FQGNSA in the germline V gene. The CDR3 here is CASRGGSNQPQHF. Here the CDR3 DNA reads TGTGCCAGCAGGGGAGGGAGCAATCAGCCCCAGCATTTT.

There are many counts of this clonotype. The CDR3 nucleotides read TGCAGTGCTAGAGATGCCTCCCTATACGAGCAGTACTTC. Translation: CSARDASLYEQYF. This sequence joins TRBV20-1 and TRBJ2-7, with D uncertain. CDR1 is DFQATT and CDR2 is SNEGSKA in the germline V gene (reference sequence). V was clipped by 0 bases and J by 4 bases, with 10 bases between them. This CDR3 has 13 residues.

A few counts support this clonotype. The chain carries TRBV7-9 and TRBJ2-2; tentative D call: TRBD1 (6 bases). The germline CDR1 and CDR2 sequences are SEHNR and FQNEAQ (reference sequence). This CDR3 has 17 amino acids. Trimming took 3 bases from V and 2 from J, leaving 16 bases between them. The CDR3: CASSLGPGTPNTGELFF. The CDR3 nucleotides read TGTGCCAGCAGCTTGGGACCCGGGACACCTAACACCGGGGAGCTGTTTTTT.

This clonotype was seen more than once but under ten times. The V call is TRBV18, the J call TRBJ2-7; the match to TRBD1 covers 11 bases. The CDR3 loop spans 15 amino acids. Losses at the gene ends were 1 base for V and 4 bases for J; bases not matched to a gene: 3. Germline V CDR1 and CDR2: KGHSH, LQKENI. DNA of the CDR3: TGTGCCAGCTCACCACTGGGACAGGGGGTGTACGAGCAGTACTTC. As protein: CASSPLGQGVYEQYF. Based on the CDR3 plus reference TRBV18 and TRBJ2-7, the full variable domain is NAGVMQNPRHLVRRRGQEARLRCSPMKGHSHVYWYRQLPEEGLKFMVYLQKENIIDESGMPKERFSAEFPKEGPSILRIQQVVRGDSAAYFCASSPLGQGVYEQYFGPGTRLTVT.

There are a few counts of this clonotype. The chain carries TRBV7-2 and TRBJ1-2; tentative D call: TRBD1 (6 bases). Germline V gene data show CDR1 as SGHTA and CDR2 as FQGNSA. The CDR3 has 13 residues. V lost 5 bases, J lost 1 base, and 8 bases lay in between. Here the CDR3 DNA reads TGTGCCAGCAGCATGGGACATAACTATGGCTACACCTTC. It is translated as CASSMGHNYGYTF.

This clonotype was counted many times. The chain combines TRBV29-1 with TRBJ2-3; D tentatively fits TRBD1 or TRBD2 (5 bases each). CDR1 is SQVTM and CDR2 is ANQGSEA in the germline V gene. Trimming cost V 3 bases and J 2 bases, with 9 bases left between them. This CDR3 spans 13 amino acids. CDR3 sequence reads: CSVDTGTTDTQYF. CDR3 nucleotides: TGCAGCGTTGACACCGGGACCACAGATACGCAGTATTTT.

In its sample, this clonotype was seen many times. The DNA for the CDR3 is TGTGCCAGCAGGAAAGGACCGTCCTTGAACACAGATACGCAGTATTTT. Translating it yields CASRKGPSLNTDTQYF. The rearrangement joins TRBV6-1 to TRBJ2-3; no firm D call. The CDR3 length is 16 residues. Per germline, CDR1 MNHNS and CDR2 SASEGT. V was trimmed by 6 bases and J by 2 bases, leaving 18 bases between them.

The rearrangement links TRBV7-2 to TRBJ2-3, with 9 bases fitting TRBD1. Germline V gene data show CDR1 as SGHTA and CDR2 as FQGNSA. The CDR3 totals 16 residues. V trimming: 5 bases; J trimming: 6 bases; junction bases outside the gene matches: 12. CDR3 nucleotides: TGTGCCAGCAGCCTCGGGGGGACAGGGCCTTTGGATACGCAGTATTTT. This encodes CASSLGGTGPLDTQYF.

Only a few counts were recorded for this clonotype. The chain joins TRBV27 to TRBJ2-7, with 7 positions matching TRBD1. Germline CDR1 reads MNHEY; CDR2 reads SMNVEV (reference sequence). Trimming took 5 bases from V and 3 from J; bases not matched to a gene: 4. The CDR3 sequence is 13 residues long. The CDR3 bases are TGTGCCAGCAGTATGGGGACAGACTACGAGCAGTACTTC. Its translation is CASSMGTDYEQYF.

Here the CDR3 reads CSARGDHSNQPQHF. Here the CDR3 DNA reads TGCAGTGCTAGAGGGGACCATAGCAATCAGCCCCAGCATTTT. This rearrangement joins TRBV20-1 to TRBJ1-5, with D maybe TRBD1 (5 bases). Germline lookup yields CDR1 DFQATT and CDR2 SNEGSKA (reference sequence). Deletions cut 1 base from V and 0 bases from J, with 7 bases between. This CDR3 is 14 amino acids long.

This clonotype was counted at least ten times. CDR3 region: CASTRLGRAYNEQFF. As DNA, the CDR3 is TGTGCCAGCACCCGGTTGGGTAGGGCCTACAATGAGCAGTTCTTC. The chain recombines TRBV12-3 or TRBV12-4 with TRBJ2-1; no clear D. The V end lost 7 bases, the J end lost 2 bases, and 15 bases lay between the germline ends. The CDR3 is made up of 15 amino acids.

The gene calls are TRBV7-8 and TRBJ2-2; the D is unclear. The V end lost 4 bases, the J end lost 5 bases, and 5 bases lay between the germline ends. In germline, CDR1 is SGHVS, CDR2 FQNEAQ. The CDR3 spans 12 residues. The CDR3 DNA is TGTGCCAGCAGCTATCATACCGGGGAGCTGTTTTTT. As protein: CASSYHTGELFF.

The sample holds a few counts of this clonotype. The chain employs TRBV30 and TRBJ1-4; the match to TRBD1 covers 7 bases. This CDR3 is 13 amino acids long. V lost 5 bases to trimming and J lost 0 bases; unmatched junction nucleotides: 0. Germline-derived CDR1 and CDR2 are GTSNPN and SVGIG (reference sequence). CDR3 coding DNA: TGTGCCTGGGACAGGGCAACTAATGAAAAACTGTTTTTT. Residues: CAWDRATNEKLFF.

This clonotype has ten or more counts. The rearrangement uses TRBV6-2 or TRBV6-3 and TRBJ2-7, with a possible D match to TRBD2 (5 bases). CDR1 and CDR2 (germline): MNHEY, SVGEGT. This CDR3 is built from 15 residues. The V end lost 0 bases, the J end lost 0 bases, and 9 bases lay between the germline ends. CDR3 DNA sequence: TGTGCCAGCAGTTACTCGAGGGATAGCTCCTACGAGCAGTACTTC. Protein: CASSYSRDSSYEQYF.

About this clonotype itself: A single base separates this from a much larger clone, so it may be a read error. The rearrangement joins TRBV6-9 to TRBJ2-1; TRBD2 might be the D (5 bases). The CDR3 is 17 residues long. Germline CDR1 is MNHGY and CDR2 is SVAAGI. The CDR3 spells CATSYKWGARRLDEQFF. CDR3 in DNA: TGTGCCACCAGTTATAAATGGGGAGCGCGACGTCTGGATGAGCAGTTCTTC.

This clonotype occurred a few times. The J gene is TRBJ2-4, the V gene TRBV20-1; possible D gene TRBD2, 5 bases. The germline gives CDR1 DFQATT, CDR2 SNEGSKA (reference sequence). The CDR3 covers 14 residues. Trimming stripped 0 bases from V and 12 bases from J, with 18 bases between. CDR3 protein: CSARDPNSARSQYF. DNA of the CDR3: TGCAGTGCTAGAGATCCCAATAGCGCGAGAAGTCAGTACTTC.

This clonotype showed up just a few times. The CDR3 loop reads CSARSRDQRVPYF. CDR3 sequence (DNA): TGCAGTGCTAGATCCCGGGACCAACGGGTGCCGTACTTC. The chain links TRBV20-1 to TRBJ2-7; TRBD1 or TRBD2 may be the D gene (5 bases each). The germline gives CDR1 DFQATT, CDR2 SNEGSKA (reference sequence). The CDR3 covers 13 residues. Between the trimmed V and J ends, which lost 2 bases and 12 bases, there was a span of 20 bases.